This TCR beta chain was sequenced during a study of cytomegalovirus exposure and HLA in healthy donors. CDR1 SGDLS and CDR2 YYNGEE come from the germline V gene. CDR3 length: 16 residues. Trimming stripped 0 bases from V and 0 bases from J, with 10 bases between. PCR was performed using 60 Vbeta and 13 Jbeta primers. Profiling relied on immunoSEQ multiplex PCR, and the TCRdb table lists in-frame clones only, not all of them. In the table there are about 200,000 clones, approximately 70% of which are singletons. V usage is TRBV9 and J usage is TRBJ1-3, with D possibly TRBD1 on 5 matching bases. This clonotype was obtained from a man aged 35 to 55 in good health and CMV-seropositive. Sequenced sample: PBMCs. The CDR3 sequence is CASSVAGGVSGNTIYF. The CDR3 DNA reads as TGTGCCAGCAGCGTAGCCGGGGGGGTCTCTGGAAACACCATATATTTT.